This TCR beta chain derives from a study of CD8 T cells in ankylosing spondylitis. Study-wide findings and caveats: Apparently characteristic of ankylosing spondylitis blood was a TCR beta motif (eight highly homologous variants).

This CDR3 region has 14 residues. CDR1 is SEHNR and CDR2 is FQNEAQ in the germline V gene (reference sequence). To note about this clonotype: The target antigen is unknown. Given a much more abundant clone one base away, this may be a read error.

TCRdb reanalysed the 5' RACE reads using MiXCR and keeps one entry per CDR3 protein. The data hold roughly 490,000 distinct CDR3 sequences, with approximately 5% observed a single time. The sequenced material came from blood, either unsorted or a sorted T cell fraction (not recorded which). This TCR was sampled from a male donor with ankylosing spondylitis. This sequence joins TRBV7-9 and TRBJ2-3, with TRBD2 matching over 8 bases. This chain's CDR3 is CASSSWTSTGTQYF. CDR3 nucleotides: TGTGCCAGCAGCTCATGGACTAGCACAGGTACGCAGTATTTT.